The T cell receptor (beta chain) under discussion was sequenced for a study of PD-L1 blockade in urothelial cancer (dated by TCRdb to 2017 to 2019). Broadly, across the study: All patients started therapy around 2014 and received atezolizumab 1,200 mg intravenously every 3 weeks. Blood samples were analyzed at 3 weeks after treatment start (second dose) and at 6 weeks after treatment start. An exploratory multi-omic analysis was conducted of the somatic, immune and clinical correlates of response to PD-L1 blockade with atezolizumab in urothelial cancer. Some 29 patients had pretreatment blood TCR-seq, about 25 had at least one posttreatment blood collection, and about 25 had tumor TCR-seq. Progression-free survival longer than 6 months counted as durable clinical benefit, and TCR features were additionally tested against both progression-free and overall survival. About 90% of the 29 patients were males with bladder-origin urothelial cancer, and about 65% of the roughly 29 reported a prior smoking history. Whole exome sequencing and RNA sequencing of pretreatment tumors were performed alongside TCR sequencing in the same patients. Durable clinical benefit was achieved by nine patients but not by the remaining 20. An ECOG performance status of 0 or 1 was recorded for the patients, and 0 to 3 prior chemotherapy regimens had been received by the patients. A median of about 140,000 T cells and some 82,000 unique TCRs was obtained from blood samples, and a median clonality of approximately 0.08 was observed. TCR sequencing covered pretreatment tumor samples and matched, serially collected peripheral blood taken before and after atezolizumab treatment.

Broader findings and caveats from the paper: Among patients with durable benefit, tumor-associated TCR clones showed greater expansion in peripheral blood 3 weeks after treatment started (n ≈ 20, p = 0.022). Because of the small sample size (n ≈ 27) and the many exploratory analyses performed, the results are intended to be regarded as hypothesis-generating. A pretreatment peripheral blood TCR clonality below the median was linked to improved progression-free and overall survival.

Each PCR received spiked-in synthetic TCR analog templates so that absolute template abundance could be estimated from read counts. The immunoSEQ assay was used to amplify TCRbeta CDR3 regions from genomic DNA with bias-controlled V and J gene primers. Rearranged TCRbeta segments were sequenced at approximately 20X coverage. On the study's bioinformatics: Sequencing errors were corrected by clustering and CDR3s were annotated against IMGT to assign V, D and J genes. Out-of-frame and stop-codon sequences were excluded, and only productive TCRbeta rearrangements were used in downstream analyses. Clonality was computed as one minus Shannon entropy normalized by the log of the number of unique productive sequences. Clones differing between time points or between blood and tumor were identified by Fisher's exact test with Benjamini-Hochberg correction at adjusted p below 0.01. TCRdb limited this immuneACCESS table to in-frame rearrangements with V and J called. A share of clones is missing; checked studies link under half to unresolved V genes, and the rest is unexplained. For V, J and clone size, that table is used; D and trimming come from the DNA. The sample includes about 45,000 clones, with 88% observed a single time. The ten biggest clones cover roughly 3.9% of the sample.

The cohort comprised 30 or so patients with locally advanced or metastatic urothelial carcinoma treated at Memorial Sloan Kettering on a trial protocol. Peripheral blood mononuclear cells were collected pretreatment and during treatment, with between 1 and 8 total time points obtained per patient. The Qiagen DNeasy Blood extraction kit was used to purify genomic DNA from total PBMCs and tumor samples. PBMCs were collected pretreatment and during treatment, and were isolated and stored as previously described. CDR1 and CDR2 (GTSNPN, SVGIG) derive from the germline V gene (reference sequence). From its cysteine to its phenylalanine, the CDR3 spans 13 amino acids. Only CDR3 DNA is held: 39 bases, read in frame from base 1. Trimming accounts for 0 bases at V and 6 bases at J, while the number of junction bases matched to no gene is 3. With regard to this clone: Its antigen has not been determined. One base away there is no much larger clone; base qualities are not given.

The chain couples TRBV30 to TRBJ1-2; 8 of the junction bases match TRBD1. Sequencing used PBMCs, obtained around atezolizumab (anti-PD-L1) treatment. The TCR comes from a man older than 75 with urothelial cancer. In nucleotide form, the sequence is TGTGCCTGGAGTGTACAGGGGGATGATGGCTACACCTTC. This codes for CAWSVQGDDGYTF.